The T cell receptor beta chain under discussion was sequenced for a study of CD8+ T cells in alopecia areata. Whole-study context: Treatment of the treated patients consisted of oral tofacitinib, 5 to 10 mg twice daily. Study results and caveats: How baseline CD8+ expansion relates to response remains uncertain (there was one nonresponder).

The CDR3 totals 15 residues. The J segment lost 0 bases and the V segment lost 0 bases, leaving 3 bases of the junction unmatched. The germline CDR1 and CDR2 sequences are SGHRS and YFSETQ. TCR sequencing used cDNA made by reverse transcription of extracted RNA. Only in-frame clones appear in the TCRdb table, and some are missing; sequencing was by immunoSEQ multiplex PCR. This sample yields some 95,000 clones, of which 40% to 50% are seen a single time; 15% to 20% belongs to the top ten. Remarks on this clone: The target antigen is unknown.

The treatment here: oral pan-JAK inhibitor, 5-10 mg twice daily. Here the sequenced sample was CD8+ T cells sorted from blood, taken at week 24, from a patient treated with tofacitinib. This chain uses TRBV5-1 with TRBJ2-7, with 7 bases lining up with TRBD2. The origin of this receptor is a human donor with alopecia areata. The CDR3: CASSLASGNSYEQYF. The CDR3 DNA reads TGCGCCAGCAGCTTGGCCAGCGGGAACTCCTACGAGCAGTACTTC. Full variable domain (remainder filled in from reference TRBV5-1 and TRBJ2-7): KAGVTQTPRYLIKTRGQQVTLSCSPISGHRSVSWYQQTPGQGLQFLFEYFSETQRNKGNFPGRFSGRQFSNSRSEMNVSTLELGDSALYLCASSLASGNSYEQYFGPGTRLTVT.